This TCR beta chain was captured by sequencing in a study of T cells after yellow fever vaccination. Whole-study findings and limits: High-abundance clonotypes from the bulk population could contaminate FACS-sorted repertoires.

J lost 2 bases, V lost 6 bases, and 8 bases had no gene match. The CDR3 length is 15 residues. Germline assignment: CDR1 SEHNR and CDR2 FQNEAQ (reference sequence). One entry per CDR3 protein results from TCRdb running MiXCR on the 5' RACE reads. The sample has about 230,000 distinct CDR3 sequences, roughly 6.3% seen once. As to this clonotype: Its antigen is unidentified.

The source is a man aged 25-45 years who received the YFV17D yellow fever vaccine. The V and J genes are TRBV7-9 and TRBJ2-3; 7 bases are a match to TRBD2. The sample here was CD4+ T cells sorted from PBMCs, taken on the day of the yellow fever booster vaccination. CDR3 in amino acids: CASRAGLSYTDTQYF. CDR3 in DNA: TGTGCCAGCAGAGCGGGACTTTCCTACACAGATACGCAGTATTTT.